These 29 T cell receptor beta chains were sequenced from one sample in a study of graft-versus-host responses after intestinal transplantation. The data were produced by immunoSEQ multiplex PCR, yet TCRdb's version contains in-frame clones alone and is incomplete. The sample consists of 15,000 or so clones, around three quarters of them appearing once. Lymphocytes (intraepithelial and lamina propria) were released by processing the graft tissue. This material consisted of ileum tissue, taken 27 days after intestinal transplant. The source is a human patient who received an intestinal transplant, so some T cells may come from the graft donor.

The V call is TRBV10-3, the J call TRBJ1-2; tentatively, D is TRBD1 (5 bases). CDR3 length equals 14 residues. Germline-derived CDR1 and CDR2 are ENHRY and SYGVKD. Trimming pared 3 bases from V and 5 bases from J, leaving 13 bases between. In DNA, the CDR3 is TGTGCCATCAGTGACAGGGTGGAGTTATATGGCTACACCTTC. It codes for CAISDRVELYGYTF.

V gene TRBV27 combines with J gene TRBJ1-3; the D is unclear. With 11 bases removed from V and 4 bases from J, the gap between germline ends came to 9 bases. Per germline, CDR1 MNHEY and CDR2 SMNVEV (reference sequence). The CDR3 runs to 11 residues. The CDR3 nucleotides read TGTGCCGTCTCCCTAGGAAACACCATATATTTT. The encoded protein is CAVSLGNTIYF.

J is TRBJ2-7 and V is TRBV28; TRBD2 might be the D (5 bases). CDR3 length equals 17 residues. Germline V lookup: CDR1 MDHEN, CDR2 SYDVKM. Trimming removed 3 bases from V and 7 bases from J, with 25 bases in between. CDR3 sequence reads: CASSFGATFLYPGEQYF. CDR3 DNA: TGTGCCAGCAGTTTTGGTGCTACCTTCCTTTACCCGGGGGAGCAGTACTTC.

The rearrangement links TRBV28 to TRBJ1-5, with TRBD1 as a possible D gene (5 bases). The CDR3 has 18 residues. Germline assignment: CDR1 MDHEN and CDR2 SYDVKM. V was shortened by 6 bases and J by 5 bases, with 26 bases between the two germline ends. The CDR3 is CASSYRHVDIVLYQPQHF. The CDR3 DNA is TGTGCCAGCAGCTATCGACACGTGGACATCGTTCTTTATCAGCCCCAGCATTTT.

The chain has TRBV27 and TRBJ1-2; tentatively, D is TRBD1 (5 bases). Germline V lookup: CDR1 MNHEY, CDR2 SMNVEV (reference sequence). The CDR3 is 16 residues long. Trimming stripped 1 base from V and 7 bases from J, with 19 bases between. The CDR3 nucleotides are TGTGCCAGCAGTTTATGGGGCAGGCTCGGTTACCGTGGCTACACCTTC. It is translated as CASSLWGRLGYRGYTF.

The V gene is TRBV5-4, the J gene TRBJ2-5, with 11 bases identical to TRBD1. Per germline, CDR1 SGHNT and CDR2 YYREEE (reference sequence). V gave up 4 bases and J gave up 4 bases; unmatched junction bases: 9. CDR3 length: 16 amino acids. The CDR3 nucleotides are TGTGCCAGCAGCCTGGCCGGGACAGGGGGTGGAGAGACCCAGTACTTC. The encoded protein is CASSLAGTGGGETQYF.

V usage is TRBV6-5 and J usage is TRBJ2-7, with D maybe TRBD2 (5 bases). Germline V lookup: CDR1 MNHEY, CDR2 SVGAGI. The CDR3 covers 14 residues. V lost 5 bases, J lost 5 bases, and 16 bases lay in between. The CDR3 DNA reads as TGTGCCAGCAGTGCGATGACTACTAACGACGAGCAGTACGTC. Protein: CASSAMTTNDEQYV.

The V call is TRBV28, the J call TRBJ2-7, with 7 bases aligning to TRBD1. Trimming cost V 7 bases and J 7 bases; bases outside gene matches: 7. The CDR3 runs 12 residues. CDR1 MDHEN and CDR2 SYDVKM come from the germline V gene. CDR3 sequence reads: CASINRGGEQYF. The CDR3 nucleotides are TGTGCCAGCATAAACAGGGGCGGGGAGCAGTACTTC. The variable domain in full, with the rest retrieved from reference TRBV28 and TRBJ2-7, is DVKVTQSSRYLVKRTGEKVFLECVQDMDHENMFWYRQDPGLGLRLIYFSYDVKMKEKGDIPEGYSVSREKKERFSLILESASTNQTSMYLCASINRGGEQYFGPGTRLTVT.

On this clone: The junction and the germline gene differ at one end; a read error may be behind it. The chain uses TRBV10-3 and TRBJ2-2; TRBD2 aligns across 11 bases. CDR1 ENHRY and CDR2 SYGVKD come from the germline V gene. The CDR3 loop spans 13 amino acids. For the CDR3, the DNA is TGTGCCATACGACTAGCGGGGACCGGGAAGCTGTTTTTT. Translated, it gives CAIRLAGTGKLFF.

CDR3 protein: CASLSRTGNQPQHF. The CDR3 DNA is TGTGCCAGTCTAAGCCGGACAGGAAATCAGCCCCAGCATTTT. The genes are TRBV19 and TRBJ1-5; 7 bases map to TRBD1. The CDR3 runs 14 residues. In germline, CDR1 is LNHDA, CDR2 SQIVND (reference sequence). The ends lost 8 bases at V and 4 bases at J; junction bases unmatched: 8.

The rearrangement uses TRBV4-1 and TRBJ1-6, with 9 bases identical to TRBD1. The CDR3 runs to 17 residues. Germline lookup yields CDR1 MGHRA and CDR2 YSYEKL. The trim removed 0 bases at V and 9 bases at J, leaving 9 bases unmatched. The CDR3 DNA reads as TGCGCCAGCAGCCAAGAGGCCCGGGACAGGGAAATTTCACCCCTCCACTTT. Encoded protein: CASSQEARDREISPLHF.

V and J are TRBV7-2 and TRBJ2-5, with D unresolved. Germline V lookup: CDR1 SGHTA, CDR2 FQGNSA. V dropped 5 bases and J dropped 5 bases, with 9 bases sitting between them. CDR3 length: 12 residues. The CDR3 loop reads CASSLTRETQYF. The CDR3 region has the DNA TGTGCCAGCAGCCTGACAAGGGAGACCCAGTACTTC.

This chain uses TRBV11-2 with TRBJ2-3, with D maybe TRBD2 (5 bases). CDR3 size: 12 residues. Germline V gene lookup returns CDR1 SGHAT and CDR2 FQNNGV. The V gene lost 6 bases and the J gene lost 2 bases, with 6 bases spanning the gap. The CDR3 DNA is TGTGCCAGCAGGGGAGACACAGATACGCAGTATTTT. Translated, it gives CASRGDTDTQYF.

The chain employs TRBV28 and TRBJ1-5; 9 nucleotides agree with TRBD1. The CDR3 has 15 amino acids. Germline V CDR1 and CDR2: MDHEN, SYDVKM. The junction had 6 bases not matched to a gene; V was cut back by 2 bases and J by 7 bases. The CDR3 region is CASSLSTGGVQPQHF. Written as DNA, the CDR3 is TGTGCCAGCAGTTTAAGTACAGGGGGCGTGCAGCCCCAGCATTTT. The variable domain in full, with the rest retrieved from reference TRBV28 and TRBJ1-5, is DVKVTQSSRYLVKRTGEKVFLECVQDMDHENMFWYRQDPGLGLRLIYFSYDVKMKEKGDIPEGYSVSREKKERFSLILESASTNQTSMYLCASSLSTGGVQPQHFGDGTRLSIL.

The chain links TRBV29-1 to TRBJ2-3; D is unclear. CDR3 size: 12 residues. In germline, CDR1 is SQVTM, CDR2 ANQGSEA. V was trimmed by 8 bases and J by 6 bases, leaving 15 bases between them. The CDR3 here is CSSTYGSDTQYF. The CDR3 bases are TGCAGCTCGACGTATGGTAGCGATACGCAGTATTTT.

The chain joins TRBV7-6 to TRBJ2-7, with 8 bases lining up with TRBD1. CDR3 length equals 14 residues. The V segment lost 4 bases and the J segment 1 base; nucleotides outside the gene matches: 3. Germline CDR1 is SGHVS and CDR2 is FNYEAQ. CDR3 sequence: CASSYGQGSYEQYF. CDR3 sequence (DNA): TGTGCCAGCAGCTATGGACAGGGTTCCTACGAGCAGTACTTC.

This clone has a handful of counts. The chain links TRBV4-1 to TRBJ1-1; no clear D. CDR1 is MGHRA and CDR2 is YSYEKL in the germline V gene. CDR3 size: 13 residues. V dropped 5 bases and J dropped 1 base, with 8 bases sitting between them. CDR3 protein: CASSRDGNTEAFF. The DNA of the CDR3 is TGCGCCAGCAGCAGAGATGGGAACACTGAAGCTTTCTTT.

The rearrangement joins TRBV7-8 to TRBJ2-1; D call uncertain. With 4 bases removed from V and 9 bases from J, the gap between germline ends came to 16 bases. Germline values: CDR1 SGHVS, CDR2 FQNEAQ. There are 14 residues in the CDR3. The CDR3 sequence is CASSSSGPSSEQFF. The CDR3, as DNA: TGTGCCAGCAGCTCAAGTGGGCCCAGCTCTGAGCAGTTCTTC.

The chain combines TRBV4-3 with TRBJ1-3; D gene unclear. Trimming pared 5 bases from V and 0 bases from J, leaving 11 bases between. The CDR3 contains 15 residues. The germline CDR1 and CDR2 sequences are LGHNA and YSLEER. The CDR3 DNA reads as TGCGCCAGCAGCGCACGGACTGGCTCTGGAAACACCATATATTTT. Translated: CASSARTGSGNTIYF.

The chain links TRBV2 to TRBJ2-6; D uncertain. V was pared by 6 bases and J by 0 bases, with 15 bases between. CDR3 length equals 17 residues. Germline V gene lookup returns CDR1 SNHLY and CDR2 FYNNEI. In DNA form, the CDR3 reads TGTGCCAGCAGGGATCGGAGCCCCTTCTCTGGGGCCAACGTCCTGACTTTC. It yields the protein CASRDRSPFSGANVLTF.

The chain recombines TRBV9 with TRBJ1-6, with D uncertain. Trimming removed 0 bases from V and 6 bases from J, with 13 bases in between. The CDR3 covers 16 residues. Looked up from germline, CDR1 is SGDLS and CDR2 is YYNGEE. CDR3 nucleotide sequence: TGTGCCAGCAGCGTAGGTCGAGGCCCATTTAATTCACCCCTCCACTTT. It is translated as CASSVGRGPFNSPLHF.

This chain joins TRBV14 and TRBJ2-1; 11 bases line up with TRBD2. The germline CDR1 and CDR2 sequences are SGHDN and FVKESK. V lost 0 bases and J lost 3; bases outside the gene matches: 13. The CDR3 has 20 amino acids. The DNA for the CDR3 is TGTGCCAGCAGCCAAGACTCCGGGACTAGCGGAGACCCCTTCTACAATGAGCAGTTCTTC. Amino acid sequence: CASSQDSGTSGDPFYNEQFF.

The V gene is TRBV5-1, the J gene TRBJ2-1; the D is unclear. The CDR3 has 15 residues. Germline loops: CDR1 SGHRS, CDR2 YFSETQ. V lost 0 bases to trimming and J lost 0 bases, with 7 bases between them. The CDR3 coding sequence is TGCGCCAGCAGCTTGGGTCGGAGCTCCTACAATGAGCAGTTCTTC. It is translated as CASSLGRSSYNEQFF.

This chain connects TRBV5-6 to TRBJ2-1, with TRBD1 identical over 7 bases. Germline V gene sequence: CDR1 SGHDT, CDR2 YYEEEE. With 0 bases clipped from V and 3 bases from J, the junction kept 3 bases outside the gene matches. The CDR3 sequence is 15 residues long. The CDR3 coding sequence is TGTGCCAGCAGCTTGGACAGGGGATTCTACAATGAGCAGTTCTTC. Protein sequence: CASSLDRGFYNEQFF.

Only one count was recorded for this clone. This chain connects TRBV6-5 to TRBJ2-3, with 11 bases fitting TRBD2. The CDR3 runs 15 residues. V gave up 5 bases and J gave up 1 base; unmatched junction bases: 2. From germline, CDR1 is MNHEY and CDR2 SVGAGI. The CDR3 loop reads CASSGLAGGTDTQYF. The CDR3 coding sequence is TGTGCCAGCAGTGGACTAGCGGGTGGCACAGATACGCAGTATTTT.

This chain connects TRBV30 to TRBJ1-2; TRBD1 matches at 7 bases. Trimming took 2 bases from V and 0 from J; bases not matched to a gene: 9. Germline V gene data show CDR1 as GTSNPN and CDR2 as SVGIG (reference sequence). There are 16 residues in the CDR3. CDR3 residues: CAWSPTGLLSNYGYTF. DNA of the CDR3: TGTGCCTGGAGTCCGACAGGGTTGTTATCTAACTATGGCTACACCTTC.

The chain links TRBV5-4 to TRBJ2-3, with 7 bases lining up with TRBD1. The CDR3 sequence is 17 residues long. Germline values: CDR1 SGHNT, CDR2 YYREEE (reference sequence). The V and J ends lost 4 bases and 1 base, in that order; junction bases with no gene match: 12. CDR3 in amino acids: CASSTRQGRTRTDTQYF. The CDR3 nucleotides are TGTGCCAGCAGCACTAGACAGGGTCGAACTCGCACAGATACGCAGTATTTT.

The chain links TRBV2 to TRBJ2-2; 9 positions match TRBD1. CDR1 SNHLY and CDR2 FYNNEI come from the germline V gene. The CDR3 has 17 amino acids. V trimming: 2 bases; J trimming: 8 bases; junction bases outside the gene matches: 12. The CDR3 protein is CASSEIGQGLSLGELFF. The CDR3 DNA sequence: TGTGCCAGCAGTGAAATCGGACAGGGGTTAAGTTTGGGGGAGCTGTTTTTT.

A few counts support this clone. V gene TRBV6-6 combines with J gene TRBJ2-7, with 7 bases fitting TRBD1. Germline V gene sequence: CDR1 MNHNY, CDR2 SVGAGI (reference sequence). Unmatched junction bases numbered 4, after V lost 5 bases and J lost 3 bases. The CDR3 spans 13 residues. The CDR3 sequence is CASSPGQNYEQYF. DNA of the CDR3: TGTGCCAGCAGTCCGGGACAGAACTACGAGCAGTACTTC.